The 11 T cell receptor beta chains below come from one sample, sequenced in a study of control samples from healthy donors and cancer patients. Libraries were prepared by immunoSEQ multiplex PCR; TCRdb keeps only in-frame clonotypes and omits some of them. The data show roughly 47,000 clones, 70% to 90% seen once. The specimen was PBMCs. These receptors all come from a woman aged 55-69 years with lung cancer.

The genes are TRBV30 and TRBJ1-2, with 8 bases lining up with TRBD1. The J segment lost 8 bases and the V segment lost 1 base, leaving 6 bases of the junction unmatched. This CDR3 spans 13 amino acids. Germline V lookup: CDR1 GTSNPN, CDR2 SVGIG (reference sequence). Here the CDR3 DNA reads TGTGCCTGGAGTGCGCAGGGGGCGCGGGGCTACACCTTC. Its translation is CAWSAQGARGYTF.

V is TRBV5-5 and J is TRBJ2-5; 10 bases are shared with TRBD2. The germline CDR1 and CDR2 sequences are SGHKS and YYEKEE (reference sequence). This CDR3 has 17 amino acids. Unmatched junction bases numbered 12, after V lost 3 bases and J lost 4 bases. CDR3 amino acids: CASSSEGKVAGGETQYF. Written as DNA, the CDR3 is TGTGCCAGCAGCTCCGAGGGTAAGGTAGCGGGAGGAGAGACCCAGTACTTC. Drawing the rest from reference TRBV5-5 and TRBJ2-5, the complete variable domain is DAGVTQSPTHLIKTRGQQVTLRCSPISGHKSVSWYQQVLGQGPQFIFQYYEKEERGRGNFPDRFSARQFPNYSSELNVNALLLGDSALYLCASSSEGKVAGGETQYFGPGTRLLVL.

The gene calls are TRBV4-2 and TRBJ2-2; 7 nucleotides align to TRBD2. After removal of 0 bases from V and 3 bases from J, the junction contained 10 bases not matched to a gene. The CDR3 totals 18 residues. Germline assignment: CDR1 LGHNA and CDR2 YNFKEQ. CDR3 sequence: CASSQDPLAGEDTGELFF. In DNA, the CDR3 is TGTGCCAGCAGCCAAGACCCTCTCGCGGGAGAGGACACCGGGGAGCTGTTTTTT.

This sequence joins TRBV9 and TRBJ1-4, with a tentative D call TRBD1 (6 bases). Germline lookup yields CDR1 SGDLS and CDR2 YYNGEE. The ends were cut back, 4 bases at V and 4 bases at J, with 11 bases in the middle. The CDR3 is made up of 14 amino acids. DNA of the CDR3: TGTGCCAGCAGCCCTCGACAGGTTAATGAAAAACTGTTTTTT. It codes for CASSPRQVNEKLFF.

CDR3 sequence reads: CASSLAGRNYGYTF. The CDR3 DNA follows: TGTGCCAGCAGCTTGGCCGGGCGAAACTATGGCTACACCTTC. The J gene is TRBJ1-2, the V gene TRBV5-6; no definite D call. The CDR3 covers 14 residues. The germline V gene encodes CDR1 SGHDT and CDR2 YYEEEE. V lost 0 bases and J 2 bases, leaving 8 bases between the germline ends.

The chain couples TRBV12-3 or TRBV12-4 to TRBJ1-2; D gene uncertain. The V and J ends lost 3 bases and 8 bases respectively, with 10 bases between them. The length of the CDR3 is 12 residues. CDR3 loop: CASSFARLGYTF. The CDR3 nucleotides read TGTGCCAGCAGTTTCGCCCGATTGGGCTACACCTTC.

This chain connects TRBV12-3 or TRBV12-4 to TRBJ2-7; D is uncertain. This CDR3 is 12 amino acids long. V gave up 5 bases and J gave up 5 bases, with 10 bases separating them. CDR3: CASSVLLHEQYF. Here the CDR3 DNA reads TGTGCCAGCAGTGTTCTTTTACACGAGCAGTACTTC.

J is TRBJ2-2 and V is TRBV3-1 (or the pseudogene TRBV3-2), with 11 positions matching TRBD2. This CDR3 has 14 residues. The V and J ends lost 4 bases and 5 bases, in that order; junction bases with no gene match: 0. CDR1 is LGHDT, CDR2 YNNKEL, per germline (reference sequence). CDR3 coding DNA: TGTGCCAGCAGCCTAGCGGGAGGGACCGGGGAGCTGTTTTTT. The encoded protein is CASSLAGGTGELFF.

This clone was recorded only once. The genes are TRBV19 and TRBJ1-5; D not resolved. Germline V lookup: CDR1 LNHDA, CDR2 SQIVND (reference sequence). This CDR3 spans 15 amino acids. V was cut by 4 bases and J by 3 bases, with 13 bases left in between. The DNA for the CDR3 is TGTGCCAGTAGTAACGAAAACCCGATCAATCAGCCCCAGCATTTT. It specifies CASSNENPINQPQHF.

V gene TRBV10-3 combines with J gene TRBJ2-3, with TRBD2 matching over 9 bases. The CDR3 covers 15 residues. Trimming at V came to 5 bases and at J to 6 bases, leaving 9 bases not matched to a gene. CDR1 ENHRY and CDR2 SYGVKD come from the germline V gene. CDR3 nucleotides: TGTGCCATCAGTAAATTAGCGGGAGAGGGGGATACGCAGTATTTT. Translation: CAISKLAGEGDTQYF.

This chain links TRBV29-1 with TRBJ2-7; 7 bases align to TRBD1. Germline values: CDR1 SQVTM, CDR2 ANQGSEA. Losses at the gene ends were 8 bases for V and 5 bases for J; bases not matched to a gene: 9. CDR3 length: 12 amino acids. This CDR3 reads CSLVTGHDEQYF. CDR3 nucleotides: TGCAGCTTAGTGACAGGGCACGACGAGCAGTACTTC.